This T cell receptor (beta chain) originates from a study of shared clonotypes between healthy human individuals. The material for each subset, its genomic DNA, was split evenly across several immunoSEQ plates. Method: immunoSEQ multiplex PCR; TCRdb's copy keeps in-frame clones and lacks some. The data show around 500,000 clones, less than 80% seen once. The count of this clone is one. Recent vaccinations or acute infections were absent in the healthy HIV-negative adult donors. In germline, CDR1 is MNHEY, CDR2 SMNVEV (reference sequence). V gave up 5 bases and J gave up 2 bases, with 9 bases separating them. The CDR3 loop spans 13 amino acids.

The receptor was isolated from a woman aged 35 to 49 in good health. Some clones in this sample may be carry-over from other donors' samples. The sequenced sample was PBMCs. The chain recombines TRBV27 with TRBJ2-5; D is unclear. This chain's CDR3 is CASSPSRQETQYF. The CDR3 region has the DNA TGTGCCAGCAGTCCAAGCAGACAAGAGACCCAGTACTTC.